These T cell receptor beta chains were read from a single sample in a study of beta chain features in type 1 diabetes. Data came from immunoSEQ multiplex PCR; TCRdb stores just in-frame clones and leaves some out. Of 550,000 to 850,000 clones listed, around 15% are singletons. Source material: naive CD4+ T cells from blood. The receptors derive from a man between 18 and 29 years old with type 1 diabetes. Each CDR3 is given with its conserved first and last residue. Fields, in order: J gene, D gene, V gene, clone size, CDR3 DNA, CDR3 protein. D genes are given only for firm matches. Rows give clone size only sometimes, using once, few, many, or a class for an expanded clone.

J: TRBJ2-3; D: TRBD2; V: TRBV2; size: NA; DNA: TGTGCCAGCAGTGACTGGATTCGACTAGCGGGGGGTCCTAGCACAGATACGCAGTATTTT; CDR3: CASSDWIRLAGGPSTDTQYF
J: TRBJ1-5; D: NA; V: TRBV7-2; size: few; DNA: TGTGCCAGCAGCTTTTCCCAGGGAGAGCCCCAGCATTTT; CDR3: CASSFSQGEPQHF
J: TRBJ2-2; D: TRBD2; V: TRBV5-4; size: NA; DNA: TGTGCCAGCAGCTTGGACGTTGGAACTAGCGTCGCCGGGGAGCTGTTTTTT; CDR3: CASSLDVGTSVAGELFF
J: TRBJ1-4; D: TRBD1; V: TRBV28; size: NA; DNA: TGTGCCAGCAGCCCACTGGGACAGGCGAATGAAAAACTGTTTTTT; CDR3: CASSPLGQANEKLFF
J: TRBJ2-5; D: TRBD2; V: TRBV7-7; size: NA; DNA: TGTGCTAGCAGCTTAGGAGGCGGGGGGGCCAGAGAGACCCAGTACTTC; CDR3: CASSLGGGGARETQYF
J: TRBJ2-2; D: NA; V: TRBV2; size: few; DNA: TGTGCCAGCAGTGAATTCGGGGTGTACACCGGGGAGCTGTTTTTT; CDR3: CASSEFGVYTGELFF
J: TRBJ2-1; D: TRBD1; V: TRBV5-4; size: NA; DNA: TGTGCCAGCAGCCGACAGGGGGCTACCTACAATGAGCAGTTCTTC; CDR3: CASSRQGATYNEQFF
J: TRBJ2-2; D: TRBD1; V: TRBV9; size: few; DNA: TGTGCCAGCAGCGTGGGAAACAGGGGGTCGACCGGGGAGCTGTTTTTT; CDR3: CASSVGNRGSTGELFF
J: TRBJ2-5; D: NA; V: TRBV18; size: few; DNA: TGTGCCAGCTCACCACCCCACCAAGAGACCCAGTACTTC; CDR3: CASSPPHQETQYF
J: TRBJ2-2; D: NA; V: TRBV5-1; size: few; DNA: TGCGCCAGCAGCTTGGCAAGCACGAACACCGGGGAGCTGTTTTTT; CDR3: CASSLASTNTGELFF
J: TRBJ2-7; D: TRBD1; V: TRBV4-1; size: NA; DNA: TGCGCCAGCAGCCAAGCCGGGACAGGGGAAGGAGAGCAGTACTTC; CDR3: CASSQAGTGEGEQYF
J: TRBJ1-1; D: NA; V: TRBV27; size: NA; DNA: TGTGCCAGCAGCCGGACACAGGGAATGCGTAGCACTGAAGCTTTCTTT; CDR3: CASSRTQGMRSTEAFF
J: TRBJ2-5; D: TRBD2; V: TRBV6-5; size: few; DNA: TGTGCCAGCCGAAGCGGGGGCGCGGGCATGGAGACCCAGTACTTC; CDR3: CASRSGGAGMETQYF
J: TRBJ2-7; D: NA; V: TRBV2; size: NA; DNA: TGTGCCGGGGGAGTCAGCGAGCAGTACTTC; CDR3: CAGGVSEQYF
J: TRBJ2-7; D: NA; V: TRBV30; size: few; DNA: TGTGCCTGGGAACAGGGTGAGCAGTACTTC; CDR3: CAWEQGEQYF
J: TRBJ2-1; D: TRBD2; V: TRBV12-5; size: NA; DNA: TGTGCTAGTGGTGTCGGACTAGCGGGGGGTAATGAGCAGTTCTTC; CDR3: CASGVGLAGGNEQFF
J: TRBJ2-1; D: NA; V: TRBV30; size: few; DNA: TGTGCCTGGAGTGGGGAGGCTAGCAGGAGCTCCTACAATGAGCAGTTCTTC; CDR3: CAWSGEASRSSYNEQFF
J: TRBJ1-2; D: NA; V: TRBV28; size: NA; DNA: TGTGCCAGCAGTCCGCCGACAGGCGCGGGCTACACCTTC; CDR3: CASSPPTGAGYTF
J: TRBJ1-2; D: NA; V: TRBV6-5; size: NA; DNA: TGTGCCAGCAGTCAGCCCGGGACGGCTACTGGCTACACCTTC; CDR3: CASSQPGTATGYTF
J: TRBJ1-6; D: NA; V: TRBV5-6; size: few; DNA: TGTGCCAGCAGCACCGGACTCGGGAGGGTCATAGATTCACCCCTCCACTTT; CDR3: CASSTGLGRVIDSPLHF
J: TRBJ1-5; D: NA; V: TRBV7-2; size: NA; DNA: TGTGCCAGCAGTTTCAGGGGTTTGGAGCCCCAGCATTTT; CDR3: CASSFRGLEPQHF
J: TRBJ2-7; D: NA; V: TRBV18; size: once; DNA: TGTGCCAGCTCACCGGCTCTGGGTGCCTACGAGCAGTACTTC; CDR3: CASSPALGAYEQYF
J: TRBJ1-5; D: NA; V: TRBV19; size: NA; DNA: TGTGCCAGTAGTCCCCGGTATGGGGATCAGCCCCAGCATTTT; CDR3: CASSPRYGDQPQHF
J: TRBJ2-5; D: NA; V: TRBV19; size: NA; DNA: TGTGCCAGTAGTATACCCTCGGGAGAGACCCAGTACTTC; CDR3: CASSIPSGETQYF
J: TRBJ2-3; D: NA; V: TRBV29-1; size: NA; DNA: TGCAGCGTTGGCTGGGGCGATACCCTTTCGCAGTATTTT; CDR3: CSVGWGDTLSQYF
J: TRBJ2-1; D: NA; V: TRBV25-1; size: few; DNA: TGTGCCAGCAGTGTTGGGCGGGACTCGCTATACAATGAGCAGTTCTTC; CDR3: CASSVGRDSLYNEQFF
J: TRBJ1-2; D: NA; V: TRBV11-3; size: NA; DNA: TGTGCCAGCAGCCAGTACGGGGTATATGGCTACACCTTC; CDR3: CASSQYGVYGYTF
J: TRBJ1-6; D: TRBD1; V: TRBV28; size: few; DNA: TGTGCCAGCAGTCTCGGGGACAGGGATGGATCACCCCTCCACTTT; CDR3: CASSLGDRDGSPLHF
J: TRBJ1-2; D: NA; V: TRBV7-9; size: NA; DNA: TGTGCCAGCAGCGCAGGAAGGGAGCTTCATGGCTACACCTTC; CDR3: CASSAGRELHGYTF
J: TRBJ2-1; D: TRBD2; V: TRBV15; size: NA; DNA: TGTGCCACCAGCAGAGATCTAGCGGGGACCTACAATGAGCAGTTCTTC; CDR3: CATSRDLAGTYNEQFF
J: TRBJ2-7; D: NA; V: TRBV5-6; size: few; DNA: TGTGCCAGCAGCTTGAACCCCGGCCTGGGGTACGAGCAGTACTTC; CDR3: CASSLNPGLGYEQYF
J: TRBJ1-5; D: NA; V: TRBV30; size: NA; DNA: TGTGCCTGGAGGGAGGACTCTTATGCAGCCCAGCATTTT; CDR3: CAWREDSYAAQHF
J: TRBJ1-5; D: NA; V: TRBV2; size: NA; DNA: TGTGCCAGCAGTCCACAACGACAGGGCAATCAGCCCCAGCATTTT; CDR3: CASSPQRQGNQPQHF
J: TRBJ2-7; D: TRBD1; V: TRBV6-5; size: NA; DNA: TGTGCCAGCAGGCCGGGACAGTACTGCGAGCAGTACTTC; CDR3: CASRPGQYCEQYF
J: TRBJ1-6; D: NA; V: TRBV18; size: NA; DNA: TGTGCCAGCTCCGGGGCAGGGGATTCACCCCTCCACTTT; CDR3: CASSGAGDSPLHF
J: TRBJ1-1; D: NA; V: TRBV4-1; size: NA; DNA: TGCGCCAGCAGCCAACCACTCCGGGACATCGATCGGGGAGATGAAGCTTTCTTT; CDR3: CASSQPLRDIDRGDEAFF
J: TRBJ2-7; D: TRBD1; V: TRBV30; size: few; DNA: TGTGCCTGGAGGGCCAGAGGGACAGGGGGCTACGAGCAGTACTTC; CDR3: CAWRARGTGGYEQYF
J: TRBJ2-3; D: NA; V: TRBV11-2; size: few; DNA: TGTGCCAGCAGCTTAGTGCGGACAGATACGCAGTATTTT; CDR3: CASSLVRTDTQYF
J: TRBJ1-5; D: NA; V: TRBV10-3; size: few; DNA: TGTGCCATCAGTGACCCCGCGGTCAATCAGCCCCAGCATTTT; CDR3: CAISDPAVNQPQHF
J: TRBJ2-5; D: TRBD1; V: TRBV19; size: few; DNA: TGTGCCAGTAGTGACAGGGGATGGTACCAAGAGACCCAGTACTTC; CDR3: CASSDRGWYQETQYF
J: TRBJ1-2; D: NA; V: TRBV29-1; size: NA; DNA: TGCAGCGTTGAAGTTTCACAGGGTACTGGTGGCTACACCTTC; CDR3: CSVEVSQGTGGYTF
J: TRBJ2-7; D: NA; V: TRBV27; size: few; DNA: TGTGCCAGCAGTTTAGTGTCAGGGCTCTCCTACGAGCAGTACTTC; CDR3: CASSLVSGLSYEQYF
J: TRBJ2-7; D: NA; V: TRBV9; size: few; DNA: TGTGCCAGCAGCGTAGACCCGGGACTGACCTACGAGCAGTACTTC; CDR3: CASSVDPGLTYEQYF
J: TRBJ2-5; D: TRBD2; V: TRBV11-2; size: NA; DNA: TGTGCCAGCAGACTCGCCGGGGGGGAGACCCAGTACTTC; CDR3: CASRLAGGETQYF
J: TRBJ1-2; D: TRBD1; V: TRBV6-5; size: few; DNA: TGTGCCAGCAGTTACTGGCAGGGGGCGGTCTATGGCTACACCTTC; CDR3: CASSYWQGAVYGYTF
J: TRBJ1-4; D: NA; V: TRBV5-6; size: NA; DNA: TGTGCCAGCAGCTTGTTCCCCCAGGGCCAGCATGAAAAACTGTTTTTT; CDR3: CASSLFPQGQHEKLFF